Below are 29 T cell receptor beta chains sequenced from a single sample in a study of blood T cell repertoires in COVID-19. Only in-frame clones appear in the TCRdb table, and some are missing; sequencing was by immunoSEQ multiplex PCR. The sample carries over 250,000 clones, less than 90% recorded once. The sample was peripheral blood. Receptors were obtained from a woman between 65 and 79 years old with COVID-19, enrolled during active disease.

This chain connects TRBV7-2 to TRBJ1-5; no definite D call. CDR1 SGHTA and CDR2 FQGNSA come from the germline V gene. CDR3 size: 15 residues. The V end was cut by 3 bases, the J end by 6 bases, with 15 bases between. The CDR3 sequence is CASSLGSVNFQPQHF. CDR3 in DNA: TGTGCCAGCAGCTTGGGGAGTGTGAACTTTCAGCCCCAGCATTTT.

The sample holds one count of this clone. In DNA, the CDR3 is TGTGCCTGGAGTGTACAACTGGCGGGGTACTACAATGAGCAGTTCTTC. It yields the protein CAWSVQLAGYYNEQFF. The genes are TRBV30 and TRBJ2-1, with D maybe TRBD2 (6 bases). CDR1 and CDR2 (germline): GTSNPN, SVGIG (reference sequence). The CDR3 is 16 residues long. V lost 0 bases to trimming and J lost 3 bases, with 15 bases between them.

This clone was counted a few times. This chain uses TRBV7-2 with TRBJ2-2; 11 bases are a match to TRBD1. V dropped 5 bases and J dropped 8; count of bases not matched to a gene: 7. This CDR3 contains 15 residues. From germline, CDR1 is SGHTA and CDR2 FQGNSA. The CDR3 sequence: CASSNRDRGTGELFF. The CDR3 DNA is TGTGCCAGCAGCAACCGGGACAGGGGGACTGGGGAGCTGTTTTTT.

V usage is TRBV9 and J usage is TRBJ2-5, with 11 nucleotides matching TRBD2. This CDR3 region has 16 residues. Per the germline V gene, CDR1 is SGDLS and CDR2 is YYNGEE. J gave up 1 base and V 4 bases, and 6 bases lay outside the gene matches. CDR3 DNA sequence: TGTGCCAGCAGCCTTCTAGCGGGGGGCCTCCAAGAGACCCAGTACTTC. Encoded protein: CASSLLAGGLQETQYF.

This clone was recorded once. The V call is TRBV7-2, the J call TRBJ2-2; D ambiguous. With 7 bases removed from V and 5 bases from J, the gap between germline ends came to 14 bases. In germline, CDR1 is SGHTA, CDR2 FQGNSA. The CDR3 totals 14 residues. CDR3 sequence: CASTPVLSTGELFF. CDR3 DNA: TGTGCCAGCACCCCGGTCCTTTCAACCGGGGAGCTGTTTTTT.

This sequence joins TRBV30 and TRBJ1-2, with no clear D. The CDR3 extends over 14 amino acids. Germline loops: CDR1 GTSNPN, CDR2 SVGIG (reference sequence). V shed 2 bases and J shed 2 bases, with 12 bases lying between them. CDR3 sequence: CAWSPPGLNYGYTF. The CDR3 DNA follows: TGTGCCTGGAGTCCTCCCGGACTAAACTATGGCTACACCTTC. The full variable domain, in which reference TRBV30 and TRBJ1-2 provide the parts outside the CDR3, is SQTIHQWPATLVQPVGSPLSLECTVEGTSNPNLYWYRQAAGRGLQLLFYSVGIGQISSEVPQNLSASRPQDRQFILSSKKLLLSDSGFYLCAWSPPGLNYGYTFGSGTRLTVV.

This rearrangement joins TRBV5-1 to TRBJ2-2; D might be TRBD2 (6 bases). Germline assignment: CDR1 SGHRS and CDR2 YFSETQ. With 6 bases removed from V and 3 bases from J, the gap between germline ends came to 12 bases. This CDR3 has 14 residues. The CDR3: CASTGGVYTGELFF. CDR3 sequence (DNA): TGCGCCAGCACCGGCGGGGTTTACACCGGGGAGCTGTTTTTT.

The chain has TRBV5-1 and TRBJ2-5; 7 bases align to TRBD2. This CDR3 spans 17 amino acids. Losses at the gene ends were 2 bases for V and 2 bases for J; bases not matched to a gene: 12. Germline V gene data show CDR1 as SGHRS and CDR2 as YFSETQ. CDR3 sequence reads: CASSFYLIPGGQETQYF. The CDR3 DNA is TGCGCCAGCAGCTTTTATCTTATACCCGGGGGGCAAGAGACCCAGTACTTC.

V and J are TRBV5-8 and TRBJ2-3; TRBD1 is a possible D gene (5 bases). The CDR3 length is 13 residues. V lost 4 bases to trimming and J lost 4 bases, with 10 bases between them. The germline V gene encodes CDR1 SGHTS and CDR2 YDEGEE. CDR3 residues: CASSQGRADTQYF. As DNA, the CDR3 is TGTGCCAGCAGCCAGGGAAGAGCAGATACGCAGTATTTT.

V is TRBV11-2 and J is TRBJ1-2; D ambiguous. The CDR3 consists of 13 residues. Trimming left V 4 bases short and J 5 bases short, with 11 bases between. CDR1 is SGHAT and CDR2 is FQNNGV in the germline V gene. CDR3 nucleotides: TGTGCCAGCAGCTCCAGACGGGTTTATGGCTACACCTTC. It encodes CASSSRRVYGYTF.

CDR3 coding DNA: TGTGCCAGCAGCCCGGGGGGGGGCCGATTTATGAACACTGAAGCTTTCTTT. Translated, it gives CASSPGGGRFMNTEAFF. This chain connects TRBV28 to TRBJ1-1; D might be TRBD1 (6 bases). In germline, CDR1 is MDHEN, CDR2 SYDVKM. The CDR3 loop spans 17 amino acids. The V and J ends lost 6 bases and 0 bases respectively, with 20 bases between them.

The CDR3 loop reads CASSPPGRGSSYEQYF. Here the CDR3 DNA reads TGTGCCAGCTCACCACCGGGTCGGGGGTCTTCCTACGAGCAGTACTTC. The V gene is TRBV18, the J gene TRBJ2-7; the D gene is possibly TRBD2 (6 bases). Trimming removed 0 bases from V and 1 base from J, with 13 bases in between. The CDR3 totals 16 residues. CDR1 is KGHSH and CDR2 is LQKENI in the germline V gene.

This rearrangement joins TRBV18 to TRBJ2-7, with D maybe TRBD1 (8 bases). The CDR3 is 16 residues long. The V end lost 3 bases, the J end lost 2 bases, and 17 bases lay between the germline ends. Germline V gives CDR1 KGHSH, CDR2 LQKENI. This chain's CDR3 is CASSPQRDRRPYEQYF. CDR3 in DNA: TGTGCCAGCTCACCCCAGCGGGACAGGCGGCCCTACGAGCAGTACTTC.

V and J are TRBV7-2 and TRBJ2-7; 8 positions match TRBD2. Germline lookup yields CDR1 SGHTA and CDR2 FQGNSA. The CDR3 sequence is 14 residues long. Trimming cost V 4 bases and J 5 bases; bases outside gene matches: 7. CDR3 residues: CASSSSSGGNEQYF. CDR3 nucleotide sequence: TGTGCCAGCAGCTCCTCAAGCGGGGGAAACGAGCAGTACTTC.

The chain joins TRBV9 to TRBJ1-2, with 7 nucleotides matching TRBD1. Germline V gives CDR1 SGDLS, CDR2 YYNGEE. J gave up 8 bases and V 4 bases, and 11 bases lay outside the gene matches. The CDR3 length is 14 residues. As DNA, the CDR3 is TGTGCCAGCAGCCCGAGACCGACAGGGAGCGGCTACACCTTC. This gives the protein CASSPRPTGSGYTF.

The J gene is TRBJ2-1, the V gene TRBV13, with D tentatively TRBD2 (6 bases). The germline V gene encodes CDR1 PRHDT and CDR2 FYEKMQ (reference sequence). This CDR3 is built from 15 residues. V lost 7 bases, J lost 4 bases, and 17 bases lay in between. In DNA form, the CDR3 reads TGTGCCAGCATCCAACTCGGGACTCGATACAATGAGCAGTTCTTC. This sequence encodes CASIQLGTRYNEQFF.

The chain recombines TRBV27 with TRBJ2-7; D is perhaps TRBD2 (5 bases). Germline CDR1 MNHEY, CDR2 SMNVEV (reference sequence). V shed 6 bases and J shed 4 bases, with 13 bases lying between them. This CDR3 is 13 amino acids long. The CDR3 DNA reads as TGTGCCAGCAGGATGGCGGGCGGGTACGAGCAGTACTTC. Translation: CASRMAGGYEQYF.

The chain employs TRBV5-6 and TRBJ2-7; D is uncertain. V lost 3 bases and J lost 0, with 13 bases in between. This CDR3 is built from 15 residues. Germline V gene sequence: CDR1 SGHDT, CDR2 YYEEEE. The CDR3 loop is CASSSSRHPSYEQYF. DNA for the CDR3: TGTGCCAGCAGCTCCTCCCGACATCCCTCCTACGAGCAGTACTTC.

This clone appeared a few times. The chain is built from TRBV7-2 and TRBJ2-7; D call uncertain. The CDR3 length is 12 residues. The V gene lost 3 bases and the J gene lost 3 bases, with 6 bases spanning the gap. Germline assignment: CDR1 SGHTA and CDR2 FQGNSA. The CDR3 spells CASSFYNYEQYF. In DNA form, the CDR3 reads TGTGCCAGCAGCTTTTATAACTACGAGCAGTACTTC. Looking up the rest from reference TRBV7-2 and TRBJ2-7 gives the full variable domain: GAGVSQSPSNKVTEKGKDVELRCDPISGHTALYWYRQSLGQGLEFLIYFQGNSAPDKSGLPSDRFSAERTGGSVSTLTIQRTQQEDSAVYLCASSFYNYEQYFGPGTRLTVT.

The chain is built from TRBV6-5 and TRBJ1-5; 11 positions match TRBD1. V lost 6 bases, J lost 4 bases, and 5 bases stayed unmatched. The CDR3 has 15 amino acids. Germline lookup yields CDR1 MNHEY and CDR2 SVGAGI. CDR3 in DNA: TGTGCCAGCAGGGGCCGGGACAGGGGGAATCAGCCCCAGCATTTT. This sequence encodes CASRGRDRGNQPQHF.

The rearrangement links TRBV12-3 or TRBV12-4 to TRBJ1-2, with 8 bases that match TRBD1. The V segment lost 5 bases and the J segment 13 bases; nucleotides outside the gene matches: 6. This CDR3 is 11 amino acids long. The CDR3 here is CASSLGQGRTF. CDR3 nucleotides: TGTGCCAGCAGTCTCGGACAGGGACGCACCTTC.

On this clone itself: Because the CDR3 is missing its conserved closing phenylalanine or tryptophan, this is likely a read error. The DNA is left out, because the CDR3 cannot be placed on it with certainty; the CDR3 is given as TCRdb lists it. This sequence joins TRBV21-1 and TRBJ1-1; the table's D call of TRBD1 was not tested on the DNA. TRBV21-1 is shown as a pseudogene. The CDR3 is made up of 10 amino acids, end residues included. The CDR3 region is CASRGTGDSL.

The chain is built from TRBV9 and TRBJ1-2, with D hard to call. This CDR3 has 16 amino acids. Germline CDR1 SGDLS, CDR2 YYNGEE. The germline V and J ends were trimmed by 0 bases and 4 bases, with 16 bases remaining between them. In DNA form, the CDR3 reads TGTGCCAGCAGCGTAGAGGAGAGACACCGGGGCTATGGCTACACCTTC. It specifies CASSVEERHRGYGYTF. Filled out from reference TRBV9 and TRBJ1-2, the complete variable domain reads DSGVTQTPKHLITATGQRVTLRCSPRSGDLSVYWYQQSLDQGLQFLIQYYNGEERAKGNILERFSAQQFPDLHSELNLSSLELGDSALYFCASSVEERHRGYGYTFGSGTRLTVV.

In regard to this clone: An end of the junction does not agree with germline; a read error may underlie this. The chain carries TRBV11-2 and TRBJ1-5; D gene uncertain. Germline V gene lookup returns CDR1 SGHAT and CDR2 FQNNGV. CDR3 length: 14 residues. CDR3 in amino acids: CASSLSGSTQPQHF. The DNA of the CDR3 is TGTGCCAGCAGCTTATCCGGGAGCACTCAGCCCCAGCATTTT.

CDR3 nucleotide sequence: TGTGCCAGCAGCCAAGATCAACGGAAGGAGTCGGTGAACACTGAAGCTTTCTTT. It yields the protein CASSQDQRKESVNTEAFF. The genes are TRBV4-2 and TRBJ1-1; unclear D gene. The CDR3 has 18 residues. Trimming shortened V by 0 bases and J by 0 bases, and 17 bases separated the two germline ends. Germline lookup yields CDR1 LGHNA and CDR2 YNFKEQ.

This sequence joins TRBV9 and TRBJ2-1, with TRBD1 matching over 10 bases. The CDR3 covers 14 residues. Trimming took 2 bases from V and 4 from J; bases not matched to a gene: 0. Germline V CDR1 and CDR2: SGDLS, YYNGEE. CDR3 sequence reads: CASSVGQGYNEQFF. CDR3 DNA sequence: TGTGCCAGCAGCGTGGGACAGGGGTACAATGAGCAGTTCTTC.

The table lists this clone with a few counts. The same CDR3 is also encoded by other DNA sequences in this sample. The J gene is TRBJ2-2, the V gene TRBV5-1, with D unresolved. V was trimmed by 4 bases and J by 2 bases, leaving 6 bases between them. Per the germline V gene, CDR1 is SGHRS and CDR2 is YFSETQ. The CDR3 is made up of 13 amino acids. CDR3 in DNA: TGCGCCAGCAGCCCAGGTAACACCGGGGAGCTGTTTTTT. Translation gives CASSPGNTGELFF. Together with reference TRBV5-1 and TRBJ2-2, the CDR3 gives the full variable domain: KAGVTQTPRYLIKTRGQQVTLSCSPISGHRSVSWYQQTPGQGLQFLFEYFSETQRNKGNFPGRFSGRQFSNSRSEMNVSTLELGDSALYLCASSPGNTGELFFGEGSRLTVL.

CDR3 sequence reads: CASSEGASRYGYTF. CDR3 coding DNA: TGCGCCAGCAGCGAGGGGGCGTCTAGGTATGGCTACACCTTC. The chain employs TRBV5-1 and TRBJ1-2, with 7 bases lining up with TRBD1. Germline lookup yields CDR1 SGHRS and CDR2 YFSETQ. The CDR3 has 14 residues. Trimming at V came to 4 bases and at J to 5 bases, leaving 8 bases not matched to a gene.

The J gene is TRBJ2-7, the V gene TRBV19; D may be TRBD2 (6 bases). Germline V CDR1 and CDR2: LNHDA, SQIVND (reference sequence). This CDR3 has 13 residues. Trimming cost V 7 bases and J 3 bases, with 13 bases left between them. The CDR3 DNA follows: TGTGCCAGTAACACGGGACTTTACTACGAGCAGTACTTC. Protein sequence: CASNTGLYYEQYF.